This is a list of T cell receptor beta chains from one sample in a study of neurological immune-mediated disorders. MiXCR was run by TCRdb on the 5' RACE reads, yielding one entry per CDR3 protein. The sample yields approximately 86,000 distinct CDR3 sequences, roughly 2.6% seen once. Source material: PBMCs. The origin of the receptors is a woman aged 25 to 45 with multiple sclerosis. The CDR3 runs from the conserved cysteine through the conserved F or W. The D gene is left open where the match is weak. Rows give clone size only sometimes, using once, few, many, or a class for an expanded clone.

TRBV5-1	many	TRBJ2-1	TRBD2	CASSWTSGAYNEQFF	TGCGCCAGCAGCTGGACTAGCGGAGCTTACAATGAGCAGTTCTTC
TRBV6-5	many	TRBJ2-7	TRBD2	CASSYDSGASYEQYF	TGTGCCAGCAGTTACGATAGCGGGGCTTCCTACGAGCAGTACTTC
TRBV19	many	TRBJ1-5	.	CATSRGEGSQPQHF	TGTGCCACCTCCCGGGGTGAAGGGAGCCAGCCCCAGCATTTT
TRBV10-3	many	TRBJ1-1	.	CAISETDSEAFF	TGTGCCATCAGTGAGACTGACAGCGAAGCTTTCTTT
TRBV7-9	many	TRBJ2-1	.	CASIGYRSLLF	TGTGCCAGCATTGGCTACCGGTCCCTACTCTTC
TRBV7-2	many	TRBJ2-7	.	CASSVTGITYEQYF	TGTGCCAGCAGCGTAACGGGAATTACCTACGAGCAGTACTTC
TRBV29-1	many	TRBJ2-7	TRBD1	CSVDDSITGTGAYEQYF	TGCAGCGTTGATGATTCGATAACCGGGACAGGGGCCTACGAGCAGTACTTC
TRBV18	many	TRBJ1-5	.	CASSPLQGTDQPQHF	TGTGCCAGCTCACCTTTACAGGGAACTGATCAGCCCCAGCATTTT
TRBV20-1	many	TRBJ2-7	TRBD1	CSGWGQGLSYEQYF	TGCAGTGGTTGGGGACAGGGATTATCCTACGAGCAGTACTTC
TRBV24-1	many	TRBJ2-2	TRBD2	CATSDLRRGGSDGELFF	TGTGCCACCAGTGATTTGCGGCGCGGGGGTTCGGACGGGGAGCTGTTTTTT
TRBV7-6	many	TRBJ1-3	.	CASSLVAGYELSGNTIYF	TGTGCCAGCAGCTTAGTAGCAGGCTACGAATTATCTGGAAACACCATATATTTT
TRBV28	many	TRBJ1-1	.	CASRRIRVSNTEAFF	TGTGCCAGCAGACGAATCAGGGTCTCGAACACTGAAGCTTTCTTT
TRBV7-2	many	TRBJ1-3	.	CAVVGLSGNTIYF	TGTGCCGTAGTGGGGCTCTCTGGAAACACCATATATTTT
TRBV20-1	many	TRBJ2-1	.	CSARSPTSYNEQFF	TGCAGTGCTAGGTCCCCTACCTCCTACAATGAGCAGTTCTTC
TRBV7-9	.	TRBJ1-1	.	CASSFAPTEAFF	TGTGCCAGCAGCTTTGCGCCGACTGAAGCTTTCTTT
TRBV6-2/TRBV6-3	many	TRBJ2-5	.	CASSYLVGETQYF	TGTGCCAGCAGTTACCTAGTCGGAGAGACCCAGTACTTC
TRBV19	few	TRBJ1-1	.	CASSSSPVEAFF	TGTGCCAGTAGCTCCTCCCCGGTTGAAGCTTTCTTT
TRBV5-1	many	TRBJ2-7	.	CASSRGADSYEQYF	TGCGCCAGCTCTCGCGGGGCGGACTCCTACGAGCAGTACTTC
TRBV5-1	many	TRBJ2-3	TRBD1	CASSPGTATTDTQYF	TGCGCCAGCAGTCCCGGGACAGCTACCACAGATACGCAGTATTTT
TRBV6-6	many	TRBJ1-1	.	CASSRQEWNTEAFF	TGTGCCAGCAGTCGACAGGAGTGGAACACTGAAGCTTTCTTT
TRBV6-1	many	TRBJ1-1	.	CASSPGSEAFF	TGTGCCAGCAGCCCCGGGTCGGAAGCTTTCTTT
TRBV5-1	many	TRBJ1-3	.	CASRKDGGSGNTIYF	TGCGCCAGCCGAAAGGACGGAGGTTCCGGAAACACCATATATTTT
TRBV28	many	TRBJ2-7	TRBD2	CASKVPGLSYEQYF	TGTGCCAGCAAGGTGCCGGGACTAAGTTACGAGCAGTACTTC
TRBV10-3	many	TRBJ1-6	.	CAISENNSPLHF	TGTGCCATCAGTGAAAATAATTCACCCCTCCACTTT
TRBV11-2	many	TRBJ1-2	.	CASSLDEGIYGYTF	TGTGCCAGCAGCCTAGATGAGGGGATCTATGGCTACACCTTC
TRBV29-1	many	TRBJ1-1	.	CSVGQVGMNTEAFF	TGCAGCGTTGGCCAGGTGGGGATGAACACTGAAGCTTTCTTT
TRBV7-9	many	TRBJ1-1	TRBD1	CASSLVVTGLSTEAFF	TGTGCCAGCAGCTTGGTCGTGACAGGGCTGAGCACTGAAGCTTTCTTT
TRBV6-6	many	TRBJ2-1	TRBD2	CAATSGSSYNEQFF	TGTGCCGCAACTAGCGGGTCCTCCTACAATGAGCAGTTCTTC
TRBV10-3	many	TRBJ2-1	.	CAIKTGAYNEQFF	TGTGCCATCAAAACGGGAGCCTACAATGAGCAGTTCTTC
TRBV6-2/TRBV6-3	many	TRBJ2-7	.	CATSTLRYEQYF	TGTGCCACCAGCACCCTCCGCTACGAGCAGTACTTC
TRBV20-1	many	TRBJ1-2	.	CSVGVSYGYTF	TGCAGTGTTGGAGTTTCCTATGGCTACACCTTC
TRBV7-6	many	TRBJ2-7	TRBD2	CASSNLAGVPHEQYF	TGTGCCAGCAGCAACCTAGCGGGGGTCCCCCACGAGCAGTACTTC
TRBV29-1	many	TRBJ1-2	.	CSVPGLGGYTF	TGCAGCGTTCCGGGACTCGGGGGCTACACCTTC
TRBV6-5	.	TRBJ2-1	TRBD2	CANSRVGGRRLEQFF	TGTGCCAACAGTAGGGTCGGCGGGAGGAGGCTTGAGCAGTTCTTC
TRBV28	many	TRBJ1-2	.	CASRRGTLDGYTF	TGTGCCAGCAGGAGGGGGACACTGGATGGCTACACCTTC
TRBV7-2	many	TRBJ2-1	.	CASSLWYNEQFF	TGTGCCAGCAGCTTATGGTACAATGAGCAGTTCTTC
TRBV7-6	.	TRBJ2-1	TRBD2	CASSSRTSEYNEQFF	TGTGCCAGCAGCTCTAGGACTAGCGAGTACAATGAGCAGTTCTTC
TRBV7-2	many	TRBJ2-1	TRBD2	CASSLALLAGFNEQFF	TGTGCCAGCAGCTTAGCGCTACTAGCGGGATTCAATGAGCAGTTCTTC
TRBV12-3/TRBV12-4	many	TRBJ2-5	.	CASSLMRETQYF	TGTGCCAGCAGTTTGATGAGGGAGACCCAGTACTTC
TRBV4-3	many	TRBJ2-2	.	CASSQDYTGELFF	TGCGCCAGCAGCCAAGACTACACCGGGGAGCTGTTTTTT
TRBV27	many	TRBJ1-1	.	CASSFNQFTEAFF	TGTGCCAGCAGTTTTAATCAATTCACTGAAGCTTTCTTT
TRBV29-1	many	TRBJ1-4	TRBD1	CSAQRGLGEKLFF	TGCAGCGCGCAGAGGGGGCTGGGTGAAAAACTGTTTTTT
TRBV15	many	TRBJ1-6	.	CATSRDRDMGNSPLHF	TGTGCCACCAGCAGAGACAGAGACATGGGGAATTCACCCCTACACTTT
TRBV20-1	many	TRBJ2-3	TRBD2	CSAAQRETSGTDTQYF	TGCAGTGCTGCCCAGCGGGAGACTAGTGGCACAGATACGCAGTATTTT
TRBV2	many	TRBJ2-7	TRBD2	CASSHRGTSGSWGEQYF	TGTGCCAGCAGCCATAGGGGGACTAGCGGGAGTTGGGGCGAGCAGTACTTC
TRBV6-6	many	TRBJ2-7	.	CASNLRALPYEQYF	TGTGCCAGCAACCTCCGCGCCCTTCCTTACGAGCAGTACTTC
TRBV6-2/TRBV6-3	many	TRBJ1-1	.	CASSYYGLNTEAFF	TGTGCCAGCAGTTACTATGGGCTGAACACTGAAGCTTTCTTT
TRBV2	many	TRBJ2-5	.	CASSETAEETQYF	TGTGCCAGCAGTGAAACCGCCGAAGAGACCCAGTACTTC
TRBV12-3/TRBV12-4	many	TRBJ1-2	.	CASRSGALSYGYTF	TGTGCCAGCAGATCAGGGGCCCTGTCCTATGGCTACACCTTC
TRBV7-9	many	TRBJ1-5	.	CASTQGVGQPQHF	TGTGCCAGCACCCAAGGGGTTGGTCAGCCCCAGCATTTT
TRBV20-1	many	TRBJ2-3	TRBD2	CSARDSTAGGLPPQYF	TGCAGTGCTAGAGATTCAACGGCGGGAGGTCTACCCCCGCAGTATTTT